The entry below gives a single TCR beta chain sequence along with its context. Its antigen remains unknown. This entry comes from a study of T cell responses to AZD1222 COVID-19 vaccine. Findings and limits, study-wide: Every sample of the repertoires postdated the peak T cell response. Clonal diversity may have been underestimated, and the donors were mostly white British, with more females than males. Baseline testing showed seropositivity in only a handful of AZD1222 recipients.

Unmatched junction bases numbered 8, after V lost 2 bases and J lost 12 bases. CDR1 is SGHDT and CDR2 is YYEEEE in the germline V gene. The CDR3 spans 14 residues. Repertoires were generated with immunoSEQ multiplex PCR, while TCRdb's copy carries only in-frame clones and drops some. The sample has roughly 100,000 clones, roughly 88% seen once. The specimen comprised peripheral blood, sampled 28 days after the second AZD1222 dose. This receptor was taken from an adult who received the AZD1222 COVID-19 vaccine. The chain recombines TRBV5-6 with TRBJ2-1, with 10 bases that match TRBD2. CDR3 region: CASSFASSGGWQFF. CDR3 nucleotide sequence: TGTGCCAGCAGCTTTGCGTCTAGCGGGGGTTGGCAGTTCTTC.